This TCR beta chain originates from a study of cytomegalovirus exposure and HLA in healthy donors. Study information: There were 70 million to 95 million unique TCRs (from HLA-typed donors) in an early data release. Whole-study findings and limits: The dataset shows that most TCR sequences were rare, while some public TCRs occurred in many donors.

A multiplex PCR was run with 60 Vbeta primers and 13 Jbeta primers. Profiled with immunoSEQ multiplex PCR; TCRdb holds only in-frame clones, not every one. The sample yields about 160,000 clones, about 80% seen once. This CDR3 contains 14 residues. The trim removed 5 bases at V and 3 bases at J, leaving 6 bases unmatched. Germline V lookup: CDR1 SGHVS, CDR2 FQNEAQ. About this clone itself: Its cognate antigen is unknown.

The origin of this receptor is a man aged 30 to 45 in good health and CMV-seronegative. The sample consisted of PBMCs. The chain carries TRBV7-8 and TRBJ2-5; 7 nucleotides agree with TRBD2. The CDR3 reads CASSPGGVEETQYF. The CDR3 bases are TGTGCCAGCAGCCCTGGGGGGGTGGAAGAGACCCAGTACTTC.